This T cell receptor beta chain was recovered during a study of blood T cell repertoires in COVID-19. Study-level background: COVID-19 samples collected from the United States, Italy and Spain covered acute and convalescent phases.

Profiling relied on immunoSEQ multiplex PCR, and the TCRdb table lists in-frame clones only, not all of them. The data show 45,000 or so clones, roughly 86% seen once. After removal of 5 bases from V and 5 bases from J, the junction contained 4 bases not matched to a gene. CDR1 and CDR2 from the germline V gene are MNHEY and SVGEGT. The CDR3 is 13 amino acids. The TCR comes from a human donor in a cohort sampled during active COVID-19. The sequenced sample consisted of peripheral blood. The chain carries TRBV6-2 or TRBV6-3 and TRBJ2-5, with 8 nucleotides matching TRBD2. The chain's CDR3 is CASSIQREETQYF. The CDR3 region has the DNA TGTGCCAGCAGTATACAGCGGGAGGAGACCCAGTACTTC.